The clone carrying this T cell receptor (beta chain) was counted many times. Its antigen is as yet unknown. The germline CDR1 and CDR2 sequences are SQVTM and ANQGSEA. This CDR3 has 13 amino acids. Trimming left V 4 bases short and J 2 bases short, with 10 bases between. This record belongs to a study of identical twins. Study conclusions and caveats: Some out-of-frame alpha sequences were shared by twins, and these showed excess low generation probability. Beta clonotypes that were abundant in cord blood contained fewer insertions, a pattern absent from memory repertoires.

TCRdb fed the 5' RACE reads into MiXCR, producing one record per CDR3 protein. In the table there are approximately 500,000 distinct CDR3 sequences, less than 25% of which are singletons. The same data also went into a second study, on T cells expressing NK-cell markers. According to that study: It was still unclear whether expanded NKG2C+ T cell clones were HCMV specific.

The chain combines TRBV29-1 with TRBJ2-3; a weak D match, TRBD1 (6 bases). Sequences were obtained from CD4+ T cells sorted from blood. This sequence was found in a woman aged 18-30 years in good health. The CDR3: CSVARGNTDTQYF. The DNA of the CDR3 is TGCAGCGTTGCGAGGGGGAACACAGATACGCAGTATTTT.